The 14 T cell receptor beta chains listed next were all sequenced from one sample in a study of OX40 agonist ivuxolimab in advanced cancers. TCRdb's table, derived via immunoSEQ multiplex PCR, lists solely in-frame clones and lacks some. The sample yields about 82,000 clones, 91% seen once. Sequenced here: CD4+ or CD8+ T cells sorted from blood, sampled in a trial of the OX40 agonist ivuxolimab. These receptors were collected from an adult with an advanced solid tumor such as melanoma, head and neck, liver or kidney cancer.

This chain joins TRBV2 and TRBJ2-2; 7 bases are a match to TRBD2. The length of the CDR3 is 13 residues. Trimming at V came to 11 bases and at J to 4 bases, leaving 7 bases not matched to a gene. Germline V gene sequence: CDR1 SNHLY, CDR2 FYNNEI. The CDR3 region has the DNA TGTGCCGGAAAGACTAGCTTCACCGGGGAGCTGTTTTTT. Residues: CAGKTSFTGELFF.

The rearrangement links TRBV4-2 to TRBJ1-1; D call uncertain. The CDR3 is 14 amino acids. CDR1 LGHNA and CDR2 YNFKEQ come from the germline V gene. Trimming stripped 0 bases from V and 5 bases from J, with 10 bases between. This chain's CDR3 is CASSQDAWGTEAFF. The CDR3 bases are TGTGCCAGCAGCCAAGATGCTTGGGGAACTGAAGCTTTCTTT.

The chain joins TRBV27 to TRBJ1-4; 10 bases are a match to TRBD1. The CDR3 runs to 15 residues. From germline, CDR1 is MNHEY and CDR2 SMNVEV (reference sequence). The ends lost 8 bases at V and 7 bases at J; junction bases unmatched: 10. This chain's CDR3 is CASSDRGRQVEKLFF. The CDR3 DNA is TGTGCCAGCTCTGACAGGGGGCGCCAGGTTGAAAAACTGTTTTTT.

This CDR3 is CASSELQGGDTQYF. For the CDR3, the DNA is TGTGCCAGCAGTGAATTACAGGGTGGAGATACGCAGTATTTT. This chain uses TRBV2 with TRBJ2-3, with D possibly being TRBD1 (6 bases). The CDR3 extends over 14 amino acids. V lost 2 bases and J lost 5, with 11 bases in between. Per germline, CDR1 SNHLY and CDR2 FYNNEI.

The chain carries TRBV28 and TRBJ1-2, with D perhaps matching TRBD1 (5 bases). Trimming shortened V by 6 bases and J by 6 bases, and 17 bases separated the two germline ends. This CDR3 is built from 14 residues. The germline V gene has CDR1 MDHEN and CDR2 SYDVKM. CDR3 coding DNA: TGTGCCAGCAGGTCTTCGACGGGGCTGGATGGCTACACCTTC. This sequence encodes CASRSSTGLDGYTF.

CDR3 sequence: CASSEGQWKAGYTF. In DNA form, the CDR3 reads TGTGCCAGCAGTGAAGGCCAGTGGAAGGCTGGCTACACCTTC. This chain uses TRBV6-1 with TRBJ1-2; no clear D gene. The V and J ends lost 1 base and 7 bases respectively, with 13 bases between them. In germline, CDR1 is MNHNS, CDR2 SASEGT. The CDR3 has 14 amino acids.

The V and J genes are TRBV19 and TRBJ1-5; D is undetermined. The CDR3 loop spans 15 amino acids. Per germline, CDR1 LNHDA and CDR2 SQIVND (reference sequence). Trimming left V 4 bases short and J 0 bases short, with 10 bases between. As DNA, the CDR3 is TGTGCCAGTAGTAAGACGGTCAATAGCAATCAGCCCCAGCATTTT. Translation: CASSKTVNSNQPQHF. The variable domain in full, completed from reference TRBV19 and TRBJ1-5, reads DGGITQSPKYLFRKEGQNVTLSCEQNLNHDAMYWYRQDPGQGLRLIYYSQIVNDFQKGDIAEGYSVSREKKESFPLTVTSAQKNPTAFYLCASSKTVNSNQPQHFGDGTRLSIL.

The CDR3 coding sequence is TGTGCCAGCAGTGAAGCGCGTCTGATCCCAGGCGCAGATACGCAGTATTTT. The encoded protein is CASSEARLIPGADTQYF. This sequence joins TRBV6-1 and TRBJ2-3; D ambiguous. Trimming took off 0 bases at V and 4 bases at J, with 17 bases between the two ends. The germline CDR1 and CDR2 sequences are MNHNS and SASEGT. The CDR3 length is 17 residues.

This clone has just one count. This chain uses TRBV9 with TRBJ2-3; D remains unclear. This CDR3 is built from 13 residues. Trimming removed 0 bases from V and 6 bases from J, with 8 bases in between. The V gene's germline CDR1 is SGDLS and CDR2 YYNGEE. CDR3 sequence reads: CASSVDRMDTQYF. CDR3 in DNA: TGTGCCAGCAGCGTAGATAGAATGGATACGCAGTATTTT.

The CDR3: CASSLGLDTDTQYF. The CDR3 nucleotides read TGTGCCAGCAGCTTGGGACTAGACACAGATACGCAGTATTTT. The V gene is TRBV7-2, the J gene TRBJ2-3; 8 positions match TRBD2. Per germline, CDR1 SGHTA and CDR2 FQGNSA. Trimming took 3 bases from V and 2 from J; bases not matched to a gene: 1. This CDR3 is 14 amino acids long.

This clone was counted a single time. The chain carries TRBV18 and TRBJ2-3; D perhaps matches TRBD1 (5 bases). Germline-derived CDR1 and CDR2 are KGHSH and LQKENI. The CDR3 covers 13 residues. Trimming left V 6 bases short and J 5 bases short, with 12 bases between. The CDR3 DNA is TGTGCCAGCTCGCCGCCAGGGTTAGATACGCAGTATTTT. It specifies CASSPPGLDTQYF.

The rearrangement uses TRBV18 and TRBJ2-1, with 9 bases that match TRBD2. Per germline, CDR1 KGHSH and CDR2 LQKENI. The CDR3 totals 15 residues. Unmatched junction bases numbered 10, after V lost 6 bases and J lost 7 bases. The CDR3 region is CASSLGVAGVNEQFF. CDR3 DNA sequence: TGTGCCAGCTCCCTAGGGGTAGCGGGAGTTAATGAGCAGTTCTTC.

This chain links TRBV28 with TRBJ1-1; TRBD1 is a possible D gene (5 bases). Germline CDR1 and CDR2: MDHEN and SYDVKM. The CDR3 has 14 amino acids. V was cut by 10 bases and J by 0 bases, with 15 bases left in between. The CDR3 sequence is CATWGGGMNTEAFF. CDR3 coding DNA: TGTGCCACCTGGGGCGGCGGGATGAACACTGAAGCTTTCTTT. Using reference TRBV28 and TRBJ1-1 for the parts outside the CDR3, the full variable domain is DVKVTQSSRYLVKRTGEKVFLECVQDMDHENMFWYRQDPGLGLRLIYFSYDVKMKEKGDIPEGYSVSREKKERFSLILESASTNQTSMYLCATWGGGMNTEAFFGQGTRLTVV.

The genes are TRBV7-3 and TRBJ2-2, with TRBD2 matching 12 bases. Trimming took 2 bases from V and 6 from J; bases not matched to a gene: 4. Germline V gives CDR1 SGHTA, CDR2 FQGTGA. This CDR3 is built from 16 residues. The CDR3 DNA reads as TGTGCCAGCAGCTTACTAGCGGGAGGGAATTCCGGGGAGCTGTTTTTT. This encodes CASSLLAGGNSGELFF.